This T cell receptor (beta chain) was captured by sequencing in a study of radiotherapy plus CTLA-4 blockade in lung cancer. Study-wide background: The study recorded objective responses in 15% to 20% of patients and disease control in about 31%. Study-wide points: Dynamics of early blood T cell clones, together with interferon-beta, were reportedly the best predictors of response. An expansion of tumor-derived TCR clones occurred in blood after radiotherapy plus ipilimumab.

The V and J ends lost 3 bases and 5 bases respectively, with 13 bases between them. Per the germline V gene, CDR1 is KGHSH and CDR2 is LQKENI. The length of the CDR3 is 14 residues. The table came from immunoSEQ multiplex PCR; TCRdb's copy has only in-frame clones and leaves some out. The sample includes about 77,000 clones, 70% to 80% of them seen just once. In chemo-refractory metastatic non-small-cell lung cancer, patients got ipilimumab CTLA-4 blockade together with focal radiation. In the case of this clone: Its antigen is unknown.

V and J are TRBV18 and TRBJ2-5; D gene uncertain. The origin of this receptor is a human donor with non-small cell lung cancer whose response to radiotherapy plus ipilimumab could not be evaluated. The material was peripheral blood, obtained from a patient treated with radiotherapy plus ipilimumab. The CDR3 loop reads CASSPSVRWETQYF. The CDR3 nucleotides read TGTGCCAGCTCACCGTCGGTGCGATGGGAGACCCAGTACTTC.